The 32 T cell receptor beta chains given below trace back to one sample, sequenced in a study of cytomegalovirus exposure and HLA in healthy donors. Both 60 Vbeta primers and 13 Jbeta primers went into the PCR. Data came from immunoSEQ multiplex PCR; TCRdb stores just in-frame clones and leaves some out. The profile covers some 140,000 clones, with roughly 77% appearing a single time and less than 5% taken by the ten largest. Input material: PBMCs. The receptors derive from a man aged 25 to 45 in good health.

The chain links TRBV30 to TRBJ1-5, with 10 bases fitting TRBD1. J lost 6 bases, V lost 3 bases, and 5 bases had no gene match. The germline V gene has CDR1 GTSNPN and CDR2 SVGIG (reference sequence). This CDR3 spans 14 amino acids. Here the CDR3 DNA reads TGTGCCTGGAGGGGGACAGGGGATTCTCAGCCCCAGCATTTT. Protein sequence: CAWRGTGDSQPQHF. The full variable domain, with the rest looked up from reference TRBV30 and TRBJ1-5, is SQTIHQWPATLVQPVGSPLSLECTVEGTSNPNLYWYRQAAGRGLQLLFYSVGIGQISSEVPQNLSASRPQDRQFILSSKKLLLSDSGFYLCAWRGTGDSQPQHFGDGTRLSIL.

The gene calls are TRBV4-3 and TRBJ1-3; D ambiguous. With 4 bases removed from V and 2 bases from J, the gap between germline ends came to 15 bases. Germline V gives CDR1 LGHNA, CDR2 YSLEER. The CDR3 runs 16 residues. The CDR3 loop is CASSPSLRGTGNTIYF. The CDR3 DNA reads TGCGCCAGCAGCCCGTCCTTGAGAGGGACTGGAAACACCATATATTTT.

The V and J genes are TRBV28 and TRBJ1-1, with 7 positions matching TRBD1. The V segment lost 5 bases and the J segment 3 bases; nucleotides outside the gene matches: 6. CDR1 MDHEN and CDR2 SYDVKM come from the germline V gene. The CDR3 totals 14 residues. CDR3 bases: TGTGCCAGCAGTCGATACACAGGGGACACTGAAGCTTTCTTT. Protein sequence: CASSRYTGDTEAFF.

This rearrangement joins TRBV28 to TRBJ2-3; 7 nucleotides match TRBD2. Germline V gene lookup returns CDR1 MDHEN and CDR2 SYDVKM. Unmatched junction bases numbered 6, after V lost 6 bases and J lost 0 bases. CDR3 length equals 15 residues. CDR3 region: CASSAREVSTDTQYF. The CDR3, as DNA: TGTGCCAGCAGCGCCCGGGAGGTGAGCACAGATACGCAGTATTTT. The full variable domain, its missing parts supplied by reference TRBV28 and TRBJ2-3, is DVKVTQSSRYLVKRTGEKVFLECVQDMDHENMFWYRQDPGLGLRLIYFSYDVKMKEKGDIPEGYSVSREKKERFSLILESASTNQTSMYLCASSAREVSTDTQYFGPGTRLTVL.

The CDR3 region has the DNA TGCGCCAGCACCACTACAACTGGGGCCAACGTCCTGACTTTC. Amino acid sequence: CASTTTTGANVLTF. The V call is TRBV5-1, the J call TRBJ2-6; no reliable D call. CDR1 is SGHRS and CDR2 is YFSETQ in the germline V gene. Trimming pared 6 bases from V and 2 bases from J, leaving 9 bases between. The CDR3 is 14 amino acids.

This clone was picked up a small number of times. The sample holds other DNA sequences that translate to the same CDR3. This chain uses TRBV6-5 with TRBJ1-2, with D possibly matching TRBD1 (5 bases). V lost 6 bases, J lost 5 bases, and 16 bases lay in between. Per the germline V gene, CDR1 is MNHEY and CDR2 is SVGAGI. CDR3 length: 14 amino acids. The CDR3 sequence is CASSREAPGYGYTF. The CDR3 DNA is TGTGCCAGCAGCCGGGAGGCCCCAGGGTATGGCTACACCTTC.

The chain carries TRBV23-1 and TRBJ1-4, with a possible D match to TRBD1 (6 bases). TRBV23-1 is an open reading frame whose function is uncertain. The length of the CDR3 is 16 residues. Trimming took 4 bases from V and 6 from J, leaving 18 bases between them. This chain's CDR3 is CASSPPSGELHEKLFF. CDR3 sequence (DNA): TGCGCCAGCAGTCCCCCCTCAGGGGAGCTACATGAAAAACTGTTTTTT.

This clone was counted a few times. J is TRBJ2-5 and V is TRBV19; 9 positions match TRBD2. The ends lost 3 bases at V and 4 bases at J; junction bases unmatched: 9. Per the germline V gene, CDR1 is LNHDA and CDR2 is SQIVND (reference sequence). CDR3 length equals 16 residues. The DNA of the CDR3 is TGTGCCAGTAGTATCGGAAGCGGGAGGCTCCGAGAGACCCAGTACTTC. The encoded protein is CASSIGSGRLRETQYF.

This chain links TRBV5-6 with TRBJ2-2, with unresolved D. This CDR3 region has 14 residues. Trimming pared 2 bases from V and 3 bases from J, leaving 8 bases between. The germline V gene has CDR1 SGHDT and CDR2 YYEEEE. The DNA of the CDR3 is TGTGCCAGCAGCTTCCAACAGCACACCGGGGAGCTGTTTTTT. This gives the protein CASSFQQHTGELFF.

This clone was seen a single time. The chain is built from TRBV18 and TRBJ1-3; possibly TRBD1 for D (5 bases). Germline lookup yields CDR1 KGHSH and CDR2 LQKENI. This CDR3 has 16 amino acids. Trimming took off 0 bases at V and 6 bases at J, with 15 bases between the two ends. CDR3 region: CASSPPGTGGKNTIYF. The CDR3 nucleotides are TGTGCCAGCTCACCACCCGGGACCGGGGGAAAAAACACCATATATTTT.

The chain combines TRBV19 with TRBJ2-3, with 8 bases lining up with TRBD2. V was clipped by 2 bases and J by 4 bases; unmatched bases: 8. The CDR3 length is 16 residues. Germline CDR1 and CDR2: LNHDA and SQIVND (reference sequence). CDR3 loop: CASSILTSVSADTQYF. CDR3 nucleotide sequence: TGTGCCAGTAGTATATTGACTAGCGTCAGTGCAGATACGCAGTATTTT.

The chain is built from TRBV5-6 and TRBJ2-7; 8 bases align to TRBD1. CDR1 and CDR2 from the germline V gene are SGHDT and YYEEEE. Trimming at V came to 4 bases and at J to 1 base, leaving 7 bases not matched to a gene. This CDR3 has 15 amino acids. The CDR3 DNA reads TGTGCCAGCAGCCCACAGGGGGACGGTTCCTACGAGCAGTACTTC. Residues: CASSPQGDGSYEQYF.

This sequence joins TRBV25-1 and TRBJ1-3; 7 bases agree with TRBD1. Germline assignment: CDR1 MGHDK and CDR2 SYGVNS. V lost 6 bases, J lost 6 bases, and 17 bases stayed unmatched. This CDR3 contains 17 residues. Written as DNA, the CDR3 is TGTGCCAGCAGCCCCATTCCCGGGACAGTGAAAGTAAACACCATATATTTT. Its protein product is CASSPIPGTVKVNTIYF.

The chain recombines TRBV5-1 with TRBJ1-4; 7 bases map to TRBD1. The length of the CDR3 is 16 residues. The junction had 10 bases not matched to a gene; V was cut back by 0 bases and J by 8 bases. Per the germline V gene, CDR1 is SGHRS and CDR2 is YFSETQ. CDR3 sequence (DNA): TGCGCCAGCAGCTTGGGGAACTACAGGGGTGACGAAAAACTGTTTTTT. It is translated as CASSLGNYRGDEKLFF.

The J gene is TRBJ2-7, the V gene TRBV11-3, with 11 bases that match TRBD2. Germline CDR1 SGHNT, CDR2 YENEEA. The CDR3 totals 15 residues. Losses at the gene ends were 5 bases for V and 2 bases for J; bases not matched to a gene: 5. The CDR3 DNA is TGTGCCAGCAGCCCGAGACTAGCGGGGCCCTACGAGCAGTACTTC. It codes for CASSPRLAGPYEQYF.

This chain connects TRBV29-1 to TRBJ2-3, with D perhaps TRBD1 (7 bases). V was pared by 6 bases and J by 2 bases, with 15 bases between. Per germline, CDR1 SQVTM and CDR2 ANQGSEA. The CDR3 consists of 14 residues. The CDR3 region has the DNA TGCAGCGTGGCCAGGGGGGAGGTCACAGATACGCAGTATTTT. This encodes CSVARGEVTDTQYF.

This rearrangement joins TRBV25-1 to TRBJ2-1; D gene ambiguous. Trimming shortened V by 0 bases and J by 4 bases, and 19 bases separated the two germline ends. The CDR3 extends over 18 amino acids. Germline CDR1 and CDR2: MGHDK and SYGVNS. CDR3 amino acids: CASSEYTVPGGNYNEQFF. The CDR3 DNA is TGTGCCAGCAGTGAATATACCGTTCCCGGCGGAAATTACAATGAGCAGTTCTTC.

This clone was seen a handful of times. The chain uses TRBV2 and TRBJ1-1; possibly TRBD1 for D (5 bases). The CDR3 is 13 residues long. Germline V gene lookup returns CDR1 SNHLY and CDR2 FYNNEI. V lost 6 bases and J 1 base, leaving 9 bases between the germline ends. The CDR3 DNA reads TGTGCCAGCAGGGAGGGGTGGAACACTGAAGCTTTCTTT. It is translated as CASREGWNTEAFF. Full variable domain (missing parts from reference TRBV2 and TRBJ1-1): EPEVTQTPSHQVTQMGQEVILRCVPISNHLYFYWYRQILGQKVEFLVSFYNNEISEKSEIFDDQFSVERPDGSNFTLKIRSTKLEDSAMYFCASREGWNTEAFFGQGTRLTVV.

CDR3 sequence: CASSQAGLTNEQFF. The CDR3 coding sequence is TGCGCCAGCAGCCAAGCGGGATTAACAAATGAGCAGTTCTTC. The chain uses TRBV4-3 and TRBJ2-1; the D gene is possibly TRBD2 (5 bases). Trimming removed 1 base from V and 7 bases from J, with 11 bases in between. The germline CDR1 and CDR2 sequences are LGHNA and YSLEER. The CDR3 extends over 14 amino acids.

The gene calls are TRBV28 and TRBJ1-2; 10 bases agree with TRBD1. CDR3 length: 13 amino acids. Trimming removed 2 bases from V and 7 bases from J; junction bases left unmatched: 1. Germline-derived CDR1 and CDR2 are MDHEN and SYDVKM. The CDR3 DNA is TGTGCCAGCAGTTTAGGACAGGGGGGTGGCTACACCTTC. It encodes CASSLGQGGGYTF.

CDR3 residues: CASSYAGTHGLEYEQYF. CDR3 sequence (DNA): TGTGCCAGCAGTTACGCCGGGACTCACGGTTTAGAGTACGAGCAGTACTTC. The chain couples TRBV28 to TRBJ2-7; D possibly corresponds to TRBD2 (6 bases). Deletions cut 4 bases from V and 4 bases from J, with 23 bases between. Germline CDR1 reads MDHEN; CDR2 reads SYDVKM. There are 17 residues in the CDR3. Filled out from reference TRBV28 and TRBJ2-7, the complete variable domain reads DVKVTQSSRYLVKRTGEKVFLECVQDMDHENMFWYRQDPGLGLRLIYFSYDVKMKEKGDIPEGYSVSREKKERFSLILESASTNQTSMYLCASSYAGTHGLEYEQYFGPGTRLTVT.

The chain joins TRBV5-1 to TRBJ1-1, with 10 bases that match TRBD1. Germline values: CDR1 SGHRS, CDR2 YFSETQ. The CDR3 loop spans 15 amino acids. J lost 3 bases, V lost 5 bases, and 7 bases had no gene match. The CDR3 bases are TGCGCCAGCAGAGGCGGGGGGACAGGGGACACTGAAGCTTTCTTT. This translates into CASRGGGTGDTEAFF.

The chain combines TRBV19 with TRBJ2-3; D gene uncertain. V was pared by 8 bases and J by 2 bases, with 11 bases between. Per germline, CDR1 LNHDA and CDR2 SQIVND (reference sequence). CDR3 size: 13 residues. The CDR3: CASLADNTDTQYF. CDR3 nucleotide sequence: TGTGCCAGTCTTGCAGATAACACAGATACGCAGTATTTT.

The chain links TRBV5-4 to TRBJ2-1; 7 positions match TRBD2. CDR1 and CDR2 from the germline V gene are SGHNT and YYREEE (reference sequence). There are 15 residues in the CDR3. Trimming at V came to 4 bases and at J to 3 bases, leaving 7 bases not matched to a gene. CDR3 loop: CASSPAQRDYNEQFF. DNA for the CDR3: TGTGCCAGCAGCCCAGCCCAGCGGGACTACAATGAGCAGTTCTTC.

CDR3 protein: CASSRGGTGGREQYF. In DNA form, the CDR3 reads TGTGCCAGCAGTCGGGGGGGGACAGGGGGTCGCGAGCAGTACTTC. The rearrangement joins TRBV5-6 to TRBJ2-7; TRBD1 matches 11 bases. Germline assignment: CDR1 SGHDT and CDR2 YYEEEE. CDR3 length: 15 residues. Trimming removed 5 bases from V and 6 bases from J; junction bases left unmatched: 10.

This clone was seen only a few times. The chain uses TRBV27 and TRBJ1-5; D gene uncertain. V was cut by 7 bases and J by 1 base, with 11 bases left in between. The germline V gene has CDR1 MNHEY and CDR2 SMNVEV (reference sequence). CDR3 length equals 14 residues. CDR3 bases: TGTGCCAGCATGGAGGGAGCGAGCAATCAGCCCCAGCATTTT. Translating gives CASMEGASNQPQHF.

To note about this clone: Other nucleotide sequences from this sample produce the same CDR3. This chain uses TRBV4-1 with TRBJ2-2, with 8 bases that match TRBD1. With 8 bases clipped from V and 4 bases from J, the junction kept 12 bases outside the gene matches. From germline, CDR1 is MGHRA and CDR2 YSYEKL. The CDR3 sequence is 16 residues long. CDR3 loop: CASGSQGALFTGELFF. The CDR3 DNA follows: TGCGCCAGCGGGTCTCAGGGGGCGCTTTTCACCGGGGAGCTGTTTTTT.

This chain links TRBV5-1 with TRBJ1-2; D not resolved. The V end lost 0 bases, the J end lost 8 bases, and 8 bases lay between the germline ends. Per the germline V gene, CDR1 is SGHRS and CDR2 is YFSETQ. This CDR3 comprises 12 residues. CDR3 residues: CASSLDGVGYTF. CDR3 bases: TGCGCCAGCAGCTTGGACGGGGTGGGCTACACCTTC.

The V gene is TRBV6-5, the J gene TRBJ1-2; D is possibly TRBD1 (5 bases). This CDR3 spans 14 amino acids. CDR1 is MNHEY and CDR2 is SVGAGI in the germline V gene. The V and J ends lost 4 bases and 4 bases respectively, with 13 bases between them. This CDR3 is CASSFEDTAYGYTF. The DNA of the CDR3 is TGTGCCAGCAGTTTCGAGGACACTGCCTATGGCTACACCTTC.

The rearrangement uses TRBV30 and TRBJ1-1; no reliable D call. The germline CDR1 and CDR2 sequences are GTSNPN and SVGIG (reference sequence). The CDR3 has 13 residues. Trimming removed 3 bases at V and 0 bases at J, with 8 bases between. The CDR3 loop is CAWSTNMNTEAFF. In DNA, the CDR3 is TGTGCCTGGAGCACCAACATGAACACTGAAGCTTTCTTT.

This clone was counted once. The chain has TRBV4-3 and TRBJ2-3; unclear D gene. This CDR3 has 13 residues. Germline assignment: CDR1 LGHNA and CDR2 YSLEER. V was pared by 1 base and J by 5 bases, with 7 bases between. The CDR3 reads CASSQVIRDTQYF. The CDR3 DNA reads TGCGCCAGCAGCCAAGTTATTCGAGATACGCAGTATTTT.

This clone turned up a few times. The CDR3 is CAWSGLAGGETQYF. CDR3 nucleotide sequence: TGTGCCTGGAGTGGACTAGCGGGAGGAGAGACCCAGTACTTC. The chain has TRBV30 and TRBJ2-5; 13 bases match TRBD2. The V and J ends lost 1 base and 4 bases, in that order; junction bases with no gene match: 0. The CDR3 has 14 residues. Germline CDR1 is GTSNPN and CDR2 is SVGIG (reference sequence).